Below are 13 T cell receptor beta chains sequenced from a single sample in a study of shared clonotypes between healthy human individuals. Terminally differentiated effector memory CD45RA+ cells were excluded from the naive CD8 cells, which were CD45RO-negative and positively selected for CCR7. Profiled with immunoSEQ multiplex PCR; TCRdb holds only in-frame clones, not every one. The repertoire consists of roughly 2.1 million clones, with about 92% occurring once and the leading ten covering about 1.5%. Sequencing input: naive CD8+ T cells from PBMCs. Receptors were obtained from a man aged 18-30 years in good health. Some clones in this sample may be carry-over from other donors' samples.

This clone has more than one count but fewer than ten. The chain recombines TRBV19 with TRBJ2-1, with 11 bases identical to TRBD2. The CDR3 has 13 amino acids. Germline loops: CDR1 LNHDA, CDR2 SQIVND (reference sequence). V lost 7 bases to trimming and J lost 5 bases; unmatched junction nucleotides: 1. CDR3 in DNA: TGTGCCAGTACACTAGCGGGAGACAATGAGCAGTTCTTC. Encoded protein: CASTLAGDNEQFF.

Points on this clone: Other DNA variants within this sample encode the same CDR3. The gene calls are TRBV7-9 and TRBJ2-1; the match to TRBD2 covers 12 bases. J lost 3 bases, V lost 2 bases, and 2 bases had no gene match. This CDR3 is 16 amino acids long. The germline V gene has CDR1 SEHNR and CDR2 FQNEAQ (reference sequence). This chain's CDR3 is CASSLTSGRSYNEQFF. The CDR3 DNA reads TGTGCCAGCAGCTTAACTAGCGGGAGGAGCTACAATGAGCAGTTCTTC.

This clone was counted once. This rearrangement joins TRBV27 to TRBJ1-2; 10 positions match TRBD1. This CDR3 contains 15 residues. The J segment lost 4 bases and the V segment lost 4 bases, leaving 6 bases of the junction unmatched. The germline CDR1 and CDR2 sequences are MNHEY and SMNVEV (reference sequence). CDR3 sequence: CASSSPGTGAYGYTF. As DNA, the CDR3 is TGTGCCAGCAGTTCGCCCGGGACAGGGGCCTATGGCTACACCTTC.

V gene TRBV19 combines with J gene TRBJ1-2, with D tentatively TRBD1 (6 bases). This CDR3 is 14 amino acids long. V was pared by 5 bases and J by 4 bases, with 14 bases between. Germline values: CDR1 LNHDA, CDR2 SQIVND (reference sequence). CDR3 amino acids: CASSAGGGAYGYTF. CDR3 nucleotides: TGTGCCAGTAGTGCCGGGGGGGGCGCCTATGGCTACACCTTC.

The chain couples TRBV28 to TRBJ1-2; 9 bases agree with TRBD1. The J segment lost 5 bases and the V segment lost 6 bases, leaving 10 bases of the junction unmatched. The germline V gene has CDR1 MDHEN and CDR2 SYDVKM. There are 15 residues in the CDR3. The CDR3 loop is CASRTRDRDEYGYTF. CDR3 nucleotides: TGTGCCAGCAGAACAAGGGACAGGGACGAATATGGCTACACCTTC.

This clone was counted a single time. In DNA, the CDR3 is TGTGCCAGCAGACTTGTTCCCAACACCGGGGAGCTGTTTTTT. Its protein is CASRLVPNTGELFF. The chain recombines TRBV6-1 with TRBJ2-2; D gene unclear. V was shortened by 6 bases and J by 2 bases, with 10 bases between the two germline ends. The CDR3 has 14 amino acids. CDR1 is MNHNS, CDR2 SASEGT, per germline.

The V gene is TRBV7-9, the J gene TRBJ2-7; D is ambiguous. The germline V gene has CDR1 SEHNR and CDR2 FQNEAQ (reference sequence). This CDR3 has 12 residues. The germline V and J ends were trimmed by 5 bases and 7 bases, with 12 bases remaining between them. The CDR3 is CASSPGLWEQYF. The CDR3 DNA reads TGTGCCAGCAGCCCGGGCCTGTGGGAGCAGTACTTC. Based on the CDR3 plus reference TRBV7-9 and TRBJ2-7, the full variable domain is DTGVSQNPRHKITKRGQNVTFRCDPISEHNRLYWYRQTLGQGPEFLTYFQNEAQLEKSRLLSDRFSAERPKGSFSTLEIQRTEQGDSAMYLCASSPGLWEQYFGPGTRLTVT.

The rearrangement uses TRBV6-5 and TRBJ1-1; D gene ambiguous. CDR1 and CDR2 from the germline V gene are MNHEY and SVGAGI. Between the trimmed V and J ends, which lost 2 bases and 4 bases, there was a span of 14 bases. This CDR3 comprises 15 residues. The CDR3 sequence: CASSYGTPPGTEAFF. CDR3 in DNA: TGTGCCAGCAGTTACGGAACTCCGCCGGGCACTGAAGCTTTCTTT.

This clone was detected only once. The same CDR3 can be traced to other DNA sequences in this sample. The rearrangement joins TRBV6-5 to TRBJ2-3, with D perhaps TRBD1 (5 bases). Trimming removed 0 bases at V and 3 bases at J, with 10 bases between. This CDR3 is built from 15 residues. The V gene's germline CDR1 is MNHEY and CDR2 SVGAGI. CDR3 sequence (DNA): TGTGCCAGCAGTTACTCTAGGGCAGGGACAGATACGCAGTATTTT. Translation gives CASSYSRAGTDTQYF.

As concerns this clone: Other DNA sequences in the sample encode the same CDR3. The V call is TRBV4-1, the J call TRBJ1-1; D unresolved. Trimming removed 0 bases from V and 5 bases from J, with 4 bases in between. Germline V gives CDR1 MGHRA, CDR2 YSYEKL. This CDR3 is 12 amino acids long. As DNA, the CDR3 is TGCGCCAGCAGCCAAGACAAAACTGAAGCTTTCTTT. Encoded protein: CASSQDKTEAFF.

V is TRBV5-8 and J is TRBJ2-1; 7 bases are shared with TRBD2. Germline trimming cut 2 bases from V and 4 bases from J; bases unmatched to any gene: 3. This CDR3 has 14 amino acids. Germline V gene sequence: CDR1 SGHTS, CDR2 YDEGEE. As DNA, the CDR3 is TGTGCCAGCAGCTTTAGCGGGCGGTACAATGAGCAGTTCTTC. It is translated as CASSFSGRYNEQFF.

CDR3 sequence reads: CACYSIGHEQYF. CDR3 nucleotides: TGTGCCTGTTACTCAATCGGGCACGAGCAGTACTTC. The V and J genes are TRBV30 and TRBJ2-5; no firm D call. The DNA matches TRBJ2-7 better at its end, which makes the J call doubtful. Germline CDR1 and CDR2: GTSNPN and SVGIG (reference sequence). The CDR3 contains 12 residues.

V gene TRBV4-1 combines with J gene TRBJ2-5; D is perhaps TRBD2 (6 bases). CDR1 is MGHRA and CDR2 is YSYEKL in the germline V gene. V gave up 0 bases and J gave up 2 bases, with 13 bases separating them. The CDR3 is made up of 16 amino acids. The CDR3 reads CASSQDLASAQETQYF. The DNA for the CDR3 is TGCGCCAGCAGCCAAGATCTGGCTAGCGCTCAAGAGACCCAGTACTTC.